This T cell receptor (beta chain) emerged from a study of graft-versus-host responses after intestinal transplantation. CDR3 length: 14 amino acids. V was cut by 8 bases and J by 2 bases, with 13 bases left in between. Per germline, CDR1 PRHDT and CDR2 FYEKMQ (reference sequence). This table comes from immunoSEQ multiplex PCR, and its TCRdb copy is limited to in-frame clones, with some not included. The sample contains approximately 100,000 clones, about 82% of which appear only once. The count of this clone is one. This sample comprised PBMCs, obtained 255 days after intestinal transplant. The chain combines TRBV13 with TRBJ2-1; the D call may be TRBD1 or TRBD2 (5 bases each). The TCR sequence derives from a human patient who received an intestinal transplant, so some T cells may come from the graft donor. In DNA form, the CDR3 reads TGTGCCAGCTCACGGGACCAAACCTACAATGAGCAGTTCTTC. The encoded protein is CASSRDQTYNEQFF.